This T cell receptor beta chain was identified during a study of CD8+CD57+ T cells in acquired aplastic anemia. Study overall: Sorted CD4+ and CD8+ cells yielded around 3.3 ug of DNA on average.

Patients selected for sequencing had displayed CD8+CD57+ cell expansion by flow cytometry. The CDR3 runs 14 residues. V lost 0 bases and J 7 bases, leaving 13 bases between the germline ends. Looked up from germline, CDR1 is LNHNV and CDR2 is YYDKDF (reference sequence). This clonotype was seen only once. Using genomic DNA as the template, TCR beta VDJ and CDR3 profiling was carried out. TCRdb re-derived calls from the reads in MiXCR, one entry per CDR3 protein. The repertoire holds around 430,000 distinct CDR3 sequences, about a third seen once, with approximately 0.82% in the top ten. Sequenced input: sorted CD4+, CD8+, or CD8+CD57+ T cells (not recorded which) from PBMCs. The chain uses TRBV15 and TRBJ2-7, with no clear D. This clonotype was sampled from a human donor with aplastic anemia. In DNA form, the CDR3 reads TGTGCCACCAGCAGAGATCAAGAGCGTTCTGAGCAGTACTTC. It yields the protein CATSRDQERSEQYF.